The 7 T cell receptor beta chains in this list originate from one sample, sequenced in a study of shared clonotypes between healthy human individuals. Measured with immunoSEQ multiplex PCR; TCRdb has only the in-frame clones, and not every one. The top ten clones hold 0.39% of a sample with approximately 2.1 million clones, 93% of them seen once. Sequences were obtained from naive CD4+ T cells from PBMCs. Sample subset: CD45RA+ positively selected. The receptors were sampled from a young man in good health. Some clones in this sample may be carry-over from other donors' samples.

On this clone: Other DNA sequences in this specimen translate into the identical CDR3. The chain links TRBV9 to TRBJ2-7, with TRBD1 as a possible D gene (6 bases). The V gene's germline CDR1 is SGDLS and CDR2 YYNGEE. The V end was cut by 4 bases, the J end by 2 bases, with 13 bases between. The CDR3 consists of 14 residues. In DNA, the CDR3 is TGTGCCAGCAGCCCTCGGCAGGGGCCCTACGAGCAGTACTTC. Translating gives CASSPRQGPYEQYF.

This clone has only one observation. The DNA of the CDR3 is TGTGCCAGCAGCTTAGTTGTATGGGGTGAAAAACTGTTTTTT. Protein product: CASSLVVWGEKLFF. The V and J genes are TRBV7-2 and TRBJ1-4, with D unresolved. V was pared by 1 base and J by 7 bases, with 10 bases between. CDR1 is SGHTA and CDR2 is FQGNSA in the germline V gene. This CDR3 has 14 amino acids. The full variable domain, in which reference TRBV7-2 and TRBJ1-4 provide the parts outside the CDR3, is GAGVSQSPSNKVTEKGKDVELRCDPISGHTALYWYRQSLGQGLEFLIYFQGNSAPDKSGLPSDRFSAERTGGSVSTLTIQRTQQEDSAVYLCASSLVVWGEKLFFGSGTQLSVL.

V is TRBV5-1 and J is TRBJ2-5, with unresolved D. Germline V lookup: CDR1 SGHRS, CDR2 YFSETQ. With 3 bases removed from V and 5 bases from J, the gap between germline ends came to 14 bases. The CDR3 is 14 amino acids. The CDR3 DNA reads as TGCGCCAGCAGCTCGGCCAAGGTTCAGGAGACCCAGTACTTC. As protein: CASSSAKVQETQYF.

This rearrangement joins TRBV11-2 to TRBJ2-7, with 10 bases identical to TRBD2. CDR3 size: 14 residues. J lost 7 bases, V lost 1 base, and 4 bases had no gene match. Germline-derived CDR1 and CDR2 are SGHAT and FQNNGV. The CDR3 here is CASSLVGLAVEQYF. The CDR3, as DNA: TGTGCCAGCAGCTTAGTTGGACTAGCGGTTGAGCAGTACTTC.

This clone was recorded once. J is TRBJ2-5 and V is TRBV28; D remains unclear. Trimming took 1 base from V and 5 from J, leaving 8 bases between them. CDR1 and CDR2 from the germline V gene are MDHEN and SYDVKM. This CDR3 is built from 13 residues. Here the CDR3 DNA reads TGTGCCAGCAGTTTATTCTTCCGGGAGACCCAGTACTTC. It encodes CASSLFFRETQYF. The whole variable domain, remainder taken from reference TRBV28 and TRBJ2-5, is DVKVTQSSRYLVKRTGEKVFLECVQDMDHENMFWYRQDPGLGLRLIYFSYDVKMKEKGDIPEGYSVSREKKERFSLILESASTNQTSMYLCASSLFFRETQYFGPGTRLLVL.

The sample holds a few counts of this clone. V gene TRBV5-1 combines with J gene TRBJ1-1; TRBD1 matches at 8 bases. The CDR3 is made up of 15 amino acids. V was clipped by 6 bases and J by 2 bases; unmatched bases: 9. In germline, CDR1 is SGHRS, CDR2 YFSETQ. CDR3 protein: CASTPGGTGNTEAFF. CDR3 in DNA: TGCGCCAGCACCCCAGGGGGGACAGGCAACACTGAAGCTTTCTTT.

This chain joins TRBV5-1 and TRBJ2-3, with D perhaps assigned TRBD1 or TRBD2 (6 bases each). V gave up 3 bases and J gave up 6 bases, with 14 bases separating them. Germline V gives CDR1 SGHRS, CDR2 YFSETQ. The CDR3 consists of 14 residues. CDR3 bases: TGCGCCAGCAGCTCCCCGGGGGCCCGGGATACGCAGTATTTT. Its translation: CASSSPGARDTQYF.